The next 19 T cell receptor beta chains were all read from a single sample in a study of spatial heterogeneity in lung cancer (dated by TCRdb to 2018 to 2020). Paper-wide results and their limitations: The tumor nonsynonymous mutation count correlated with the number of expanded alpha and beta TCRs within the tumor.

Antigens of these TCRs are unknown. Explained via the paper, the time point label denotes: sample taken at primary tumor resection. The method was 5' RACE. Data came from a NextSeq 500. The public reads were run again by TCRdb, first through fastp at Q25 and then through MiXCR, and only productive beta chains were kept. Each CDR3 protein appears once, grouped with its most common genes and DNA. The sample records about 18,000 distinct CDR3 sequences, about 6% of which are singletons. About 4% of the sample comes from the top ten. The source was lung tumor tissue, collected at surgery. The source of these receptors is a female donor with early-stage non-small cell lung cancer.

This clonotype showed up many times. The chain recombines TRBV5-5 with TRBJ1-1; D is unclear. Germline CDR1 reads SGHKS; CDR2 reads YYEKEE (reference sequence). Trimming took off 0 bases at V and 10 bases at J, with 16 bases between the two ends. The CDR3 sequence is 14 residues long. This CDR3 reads CASSLELRATGAFF. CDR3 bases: TGTGCCAGCAGCTTGGAACTTCGGGCGACCGGAGCTTTCTTT.

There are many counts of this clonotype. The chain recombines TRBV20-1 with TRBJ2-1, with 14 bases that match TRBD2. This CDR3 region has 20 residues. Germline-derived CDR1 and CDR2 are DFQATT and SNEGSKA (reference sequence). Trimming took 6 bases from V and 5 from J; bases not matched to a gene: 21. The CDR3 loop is CSAPGVRVTSGRALDNEQFF. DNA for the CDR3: TGCAGTGCCCCGGGGGTCCGGGTGACTAGCGGGAGGGCCCTCGACAATGAGCAGTTCTTC.

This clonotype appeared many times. The CDR3 bases are TGTGCCAGTAGTCCCCTGGGGAGCGGGAAGAACACCGGGGAGCTGTTTTTT. It codes for CASSPLGSGKNTGELFF. The chain recombines TRBV19 with TRBJ2-2; 7 nucleotides line up with TRBD2. Germline loops: CDR1 LNHDA, CDR2 SQIVND (reference sequence). The CDR3 totals 17 residues. J was trimmed by 1 base and V by 5 bases; bases with no gene match: 10.

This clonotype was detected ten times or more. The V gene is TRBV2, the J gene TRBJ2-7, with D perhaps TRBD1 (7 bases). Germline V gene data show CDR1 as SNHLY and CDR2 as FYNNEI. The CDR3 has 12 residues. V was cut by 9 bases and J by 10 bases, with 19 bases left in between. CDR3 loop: CASGGDSPRQYF. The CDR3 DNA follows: TGTGCCAGTGGCGGGGACAGCCCAAGACAGTACTTC.

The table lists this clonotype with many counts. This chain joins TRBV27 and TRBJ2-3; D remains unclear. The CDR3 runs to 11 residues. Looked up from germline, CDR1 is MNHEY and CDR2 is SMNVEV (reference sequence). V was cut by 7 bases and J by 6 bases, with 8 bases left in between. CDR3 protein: CASTLGDTQYF. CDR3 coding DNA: TGTGCCAGCACTCTGGGGGATACGCAGTATTTT.

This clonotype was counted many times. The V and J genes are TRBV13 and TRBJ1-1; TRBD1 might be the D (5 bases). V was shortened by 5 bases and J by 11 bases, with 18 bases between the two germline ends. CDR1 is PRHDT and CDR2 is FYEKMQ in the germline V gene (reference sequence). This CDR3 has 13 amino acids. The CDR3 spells CASSTRHRAGAFF. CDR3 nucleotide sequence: TGTGCCAGCAGCACCCGACACCGAGCAGGGGCTTTCTTT.

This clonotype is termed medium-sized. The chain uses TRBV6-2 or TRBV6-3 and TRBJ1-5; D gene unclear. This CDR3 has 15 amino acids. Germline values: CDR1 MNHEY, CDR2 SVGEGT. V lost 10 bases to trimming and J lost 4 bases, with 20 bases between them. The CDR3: CATSILRSRNQPQHF. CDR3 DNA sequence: TGTGCCACCTCAATCCTTCGGTCCAGAAATCAGCCCCAGCATTTT.

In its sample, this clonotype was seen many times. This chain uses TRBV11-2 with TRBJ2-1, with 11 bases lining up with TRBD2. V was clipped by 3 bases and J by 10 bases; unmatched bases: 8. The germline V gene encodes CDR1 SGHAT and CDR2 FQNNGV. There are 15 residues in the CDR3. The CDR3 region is CASSFTSGSSWEQFF. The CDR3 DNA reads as TGTGCCAGCAGCTTCACTAGCGGGAGTTCGTGGGAGCAGTTCTTC.

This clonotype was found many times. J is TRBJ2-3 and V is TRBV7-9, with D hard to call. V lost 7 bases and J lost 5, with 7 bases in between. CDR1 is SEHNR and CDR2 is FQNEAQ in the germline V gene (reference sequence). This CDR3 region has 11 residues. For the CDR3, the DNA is TGTGCCAGCATCCGAAAAGATACGCAGTATTTT. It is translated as CASIRKDTQYF.

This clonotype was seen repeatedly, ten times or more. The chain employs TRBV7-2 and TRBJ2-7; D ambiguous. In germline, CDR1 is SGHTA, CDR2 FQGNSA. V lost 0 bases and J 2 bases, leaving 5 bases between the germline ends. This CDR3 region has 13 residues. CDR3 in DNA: TGTGCCAGCAGCTTAGCCTTCACCTACGAGCAGTACTTC. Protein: CASSLAFTYEQYF. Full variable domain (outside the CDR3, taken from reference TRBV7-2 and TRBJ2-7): GAGVSQSPSNKVTEKGKDVELRCDPISGHTALYWYRQSLGQGLEFLIYFQGNSAPDKSGLPSDRFSAERTGGSVSTLTIQRTQQEDSAVYLCASSLAFTYEQYFGPGTRLTVT.

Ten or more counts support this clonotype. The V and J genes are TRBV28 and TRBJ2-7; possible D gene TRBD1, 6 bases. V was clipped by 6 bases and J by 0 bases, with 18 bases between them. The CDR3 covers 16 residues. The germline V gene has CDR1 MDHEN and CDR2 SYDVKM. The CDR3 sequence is CASSFGLTGPSYEQYF. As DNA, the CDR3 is TGTGCCAGCAGCTTCGGGCTCACAGGGCCCTCCTACGAGCAGTACTTC.

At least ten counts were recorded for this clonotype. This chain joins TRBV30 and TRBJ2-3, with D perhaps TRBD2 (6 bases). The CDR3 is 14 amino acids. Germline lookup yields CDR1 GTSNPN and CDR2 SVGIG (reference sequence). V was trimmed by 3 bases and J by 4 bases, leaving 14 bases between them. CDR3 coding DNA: TGTGCCTGGAGCGGACCGGAGGGCGCAGATACGCAGTATTTT. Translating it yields CAWSGPEGADTQYF. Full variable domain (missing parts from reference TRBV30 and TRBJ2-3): SQTIHQWPATLVQPVGSPLSLECTVEGTSNPNLYWYRQAAGRGLQLLFYSVGIGQISSEVPQNLSASRPQDRQFILSSKKLLLSDSGFYLCAWSGPEGADTQYFGPGTRLTVL.

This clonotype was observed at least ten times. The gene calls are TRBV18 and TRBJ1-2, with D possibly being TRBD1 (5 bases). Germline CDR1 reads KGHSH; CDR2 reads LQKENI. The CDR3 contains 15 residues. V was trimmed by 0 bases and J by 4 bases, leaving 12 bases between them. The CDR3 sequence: CASSPPQLGTYGYTF. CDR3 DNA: TGTGCCAGCTCACCACCCCAGCTGGGGACCTATGGCTACACCTTC.

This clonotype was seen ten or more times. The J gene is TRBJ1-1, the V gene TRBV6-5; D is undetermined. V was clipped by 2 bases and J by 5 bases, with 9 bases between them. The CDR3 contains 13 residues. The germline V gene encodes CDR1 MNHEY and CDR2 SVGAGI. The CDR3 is CASSYGMGTEAFF. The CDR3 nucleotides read TGTGCCAGCAGTTACGGAATGGGGACTGAAGCTTTCTTT.

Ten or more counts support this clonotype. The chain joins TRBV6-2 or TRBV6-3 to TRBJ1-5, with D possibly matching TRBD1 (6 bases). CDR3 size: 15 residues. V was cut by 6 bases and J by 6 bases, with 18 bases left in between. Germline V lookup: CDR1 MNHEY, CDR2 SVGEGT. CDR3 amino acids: CASSPFRTGIQPQHF. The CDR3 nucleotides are TGTGCCAGCAGCCCTTTTCGTACAGGGATTCAGCCCCAGCATTTT.

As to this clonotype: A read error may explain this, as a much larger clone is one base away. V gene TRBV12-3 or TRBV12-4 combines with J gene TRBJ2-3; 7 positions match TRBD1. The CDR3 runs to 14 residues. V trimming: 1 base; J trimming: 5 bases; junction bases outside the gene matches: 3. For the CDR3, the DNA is TGTGCCAGCAGTTTAGAGGGGGCAGGAGATACGCAGTATTTT. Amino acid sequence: CASSLEGAGDTQYF.

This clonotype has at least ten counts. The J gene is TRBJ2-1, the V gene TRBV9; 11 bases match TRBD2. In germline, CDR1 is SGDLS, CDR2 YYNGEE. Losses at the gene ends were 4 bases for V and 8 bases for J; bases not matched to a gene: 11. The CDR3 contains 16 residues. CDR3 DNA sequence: TGTGCCAGCAGCCCCGGACTAGCGGGCCTAATAGATGAGCAGTTCTTC. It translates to CASSPGLAGLIDEQFF.

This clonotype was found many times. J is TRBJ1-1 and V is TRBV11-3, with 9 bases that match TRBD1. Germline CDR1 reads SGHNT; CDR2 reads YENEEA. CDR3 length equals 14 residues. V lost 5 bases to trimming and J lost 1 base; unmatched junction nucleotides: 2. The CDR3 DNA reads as TGTGCCAGCAGCAAGGACAGGGGGAACACTGAAGCTTTCTTT. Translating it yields CASSKDRGNTEAFF.

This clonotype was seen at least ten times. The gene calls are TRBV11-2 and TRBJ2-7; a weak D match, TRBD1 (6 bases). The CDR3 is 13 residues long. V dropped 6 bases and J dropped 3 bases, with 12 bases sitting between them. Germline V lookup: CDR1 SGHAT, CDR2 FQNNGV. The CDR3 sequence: CASSTGQFYEQYF. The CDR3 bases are TGTGCCAGCAGTACCGGACAGTTCTACGAGCAGTACTTC.